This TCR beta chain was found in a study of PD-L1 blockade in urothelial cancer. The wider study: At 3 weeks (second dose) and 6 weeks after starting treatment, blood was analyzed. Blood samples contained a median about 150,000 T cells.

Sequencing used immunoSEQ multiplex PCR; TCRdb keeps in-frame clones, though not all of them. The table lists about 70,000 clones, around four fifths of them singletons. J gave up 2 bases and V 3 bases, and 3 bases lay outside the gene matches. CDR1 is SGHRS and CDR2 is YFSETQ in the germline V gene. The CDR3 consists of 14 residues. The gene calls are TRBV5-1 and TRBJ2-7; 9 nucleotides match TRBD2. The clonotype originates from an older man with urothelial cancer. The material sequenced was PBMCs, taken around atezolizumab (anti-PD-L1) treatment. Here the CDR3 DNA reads TGCGCCAGCAGCTCGACTAGCGGAGCCTACGAGCAGTACTTC. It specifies CASSSTSGAYEQYF.